These 7 T cell receptor beta chains originate from one sample sequenced in a study of blood T cells in healthy people across ages. With a J-beta primer mix and a sample-barcoded 5' primer, a second PCR ran roughly 6 to 11 cycles. A single record per CDR3 protein comes from TCRdb applying MiXCR to the 5' RACE reads. Of around 600,000 distinct CDR3 sequences in the sample, more than 45% were seen once. Sequencing was carried out using blood. All receptors come from a man older than 75 in good health.

This clonotype was observed a handful of times. The J gene is TRBJ1-1, the V gene TRBV20-1; a weak D match, TRBD1 (5 bases). Germline lookup yields CDR1 DFQATT and CDR2 SNEGSKA (reference sequence). Trimming took 1 base from V and 5 from J, leaving 8 bases between them. The CDR3 spans 12 residues. In DNA, the CDR3 is TGCAGTGCTAGAGGACAGTGGACTGAAGCTTTCTTT. Protein sequence: CSARGQWTEAFF.

The chain combines TRBV7-9 with TRBJ2-1, with TRBD2 identical over 10 bases. The germline CDR1 and CDR2 sequences are SEHNR and FQNEAQ (reference sequence). With V trimmed by 3 bases and J by 6 bases, 8 bases remained unmatched. The length of the CDR3 is 16 residues. The CDR3 coding sequence is TGTGCCAGCAGCTTCCCCAGCGGGGGGGCCCTCAATGAGCAGTTCTTC. This codes for CASSFPSGGALNEQFF.

This clonotype showed up many times. The CDR3 protein is CASGGDGTYNEQFF. The CDR3 DNA is TGTGCCAGCGGGGGCGATGGGACCTACAATGAGCAGTTCTTC. V is TRBV27 and J is TRBJ2-1, with D tentatively TRBD1 (6 bases). V dropped 8 bases and J dropped 2 bases, with 13 bases sitting between them. CDR3 length: 14 amino acids. Germline CDR1 MNHEY, CDR2 SMNVEV (reference sequence).

This clonotype showed up just a few times. CDR3 in amino acids: CASSQDALAGAYEQYF. In nucleotides, the CDR3 is TGTGCCAGCAGCCAAGATGCCCTAGCGGGAGCCTACGAGCAGTACTTC. The J gene is TRBJ2-7, the V gene TRBV4-2, with 10 bases matching TRBD2. This CDR3 spans 16 amino acids. From germline, CDR1 is LGHNA and CDR2 YNFKEQ. V lost 0 bases, J lost 2 bases, and 4 bases stayed unmatched.

This chain joins TRBV5-1 and TRBJ2-7; D may correspond to TRBD1 or TRBD2 (5 bases each). The CDR3 sequence is 13 residues long. Germline loops: CDR1 SGHRS, CDR2 YFSETQ. V shed 1 base and J shed 6 bases, with 11 bases lying between them. CDR3 protein: CASSLRGPSEQYF. The CDR3 DNA sequence: TGCGCCAGCAGCTTGAGGGGACCGAGCGAGCAGTACTTC.

There are a few counts of this clonotype. The V call is TRBV10-3, the J call TRBJ1-6; the match to TRBD1 covers 7 bases. The CDR3 contains 13 residues. Germline CDR1 ENHRY, CDR2 SYGVKD. J lost 9 bases, V lost 10 bases, and 9 bases had no gene match. The CDR3 spells CATTDRVTSPLHF. The CDR3 DNA reads TGTGCCACGACTGACAGGGTGACTTCACCCCTCCACTTT.

The gene calls are TRBV14 and TRBJ2-7, with D unresolved. The V gene's germline CDR1 is SGHDN and CDR2 FVKESK. V lost 0 bases to trimming and J lost 5 bases, with 8 bases between them. This CDR3 contains 13 residues. Here the CDR3 DNA reads TGTGCCAGCAGCCAAGATCTAGGGAACGAGCAGTACTTC. As protein: CASSQDLGNEQYF.